The rows below give T cell receptor beta chains drawn from one sample of a study of blood T cells in healthy people across ages. A single record per CDR3 protein comes from TCRdb applying MiXCR to the 5' RACE reads. The sample holds some 550,000 distinct CDR3 sequences, about 45% seen once. The specimen was blood. These receptors came from an older man in good health. Both conserved end residues are part of each CDR3. Each record gives: V gene, D gene, J gene, clone size, CDR3 protein, CDR3 DNA. The D gene is left open where the match is weak. The size field is filled for only some rows; it gives once, few, many or a size class.

TRBV4-1	TRBD1	TRBJ2-7	many	CASSPGTGNTYEQYF	TGCGCCAGCAGTCCCGGGACAGGGAACACCTACGAGCAGTACTTC
TRBV2	-	TRBJ2-2	-	CASTGELNTGELFF	TGTGCCAGCACGGGCGAACTTAACACCGGGGAGCTGTTTTTT
TRBV27	-	TRBJ2-1	few	CASSFLESSYNEQFF	-
TRBV7-2	-	TRBJ1-5	-	CASSGSGGGNQPQHF	TGTGCCAGCAGCGGCTCTGGGGGCGGCAATCAGCCCCAGCATTTT
TRBV6-6	-	TRBJ2-7	-	CASSRGPSYNEQYF	TGTGCCAGCAGCAGGGGCCCGTCCTACAATGAGCAGTACTTC
TRBV20-1	TRBD2	TRBJ2-5	few	CSARARASGSETQYF	TGCAGTGCTAGAGCTCGGGCTAGCGGGAGTGAGACCCAGTACTTC
TRBV18	-	TRBJ2-3	-	CASSPILGIRNTDTQYF	TGTGCCAGCTCACCGATCCTGGGCATCAGAAACACAGATACGCAGTATTTT
TRBV20-1	-	TRBJ2-5	-	CCATRHREYLETQYF	TGCTGTGCGACTCGACACCGGGAGTACTTAGAGACCCAGTACTTC
TRBV25-1	TRBD1	TRBJ2-7	-	CASRGQYQTYEQYF	TGTGCCAGCAGGGGACAGTACCAGACCTACGAGCAGTACTTC
TRBV3-1	-	TRBJ2-7	-	CASSRSLNSYEQYF	TGTGCCAGCAGCCGTAGTCTAAACTCCTACGAGCAGTACTTC
TRBV24-1	TRBD2	TRBJ2-1	many	CATSGAGTSGFYNEQFF	TGTGCCACCAGTGGAGCCGGGACTAGCGGATTCTACAATGAGCAGTTCTTC
TRBV20-1	TRBD2	TRBJ2-1	-	CSAWTSGGVYNEQFF	TGCAGTGCTTGGACTAGCGGGGGGGTATACAATGAGCAGTTCTTC
TRBV24-1	TRBD1	TRBJ2-1	few	CATSDPRQGGDEQFF	TGTGCCACCAGTGACCCGAGACAGGGGGGAGATGAGCAGTTCTTC
TRBV18	-	TRBJ2-3	-	CASSPDGRADTQYF	TGTGCCAGCTCACCGGACGGAAGGGCAGATACGCAGTATTTT
TRBV6-6	-	TRBJ1-1	many	CASSYITAEAFF	TGTGCCAGCAGTTATATAACAGCCGAAGCTTTCTTT
TRBV4-1	-	TRBJ1-2	few	CASSQGYSSNYGYTF	TGCGCCAGCAGCCAAGGCTACAGCTCTAACTATGGCTACACCTTC
TRBV6-2/TRBV6-3	-	TRBJ2-7	-	CASSYSGRKVGYEQYF	TGTGCCAGCAGTTACTCGGGGCGAAAGGTTGGCTACGAGCAGTACTTC
TRBV12-3/TRBV12-4	-	TRBJ2-7	few	CASSLSAGAYEQYF	TGTGCCAGCAGTTTATCGGCAGGGGCCTACGAGCAGTACTTC
TRBV20-1	TRBD1	TRBJ1-5	once	CSARRGGAGTGRPSNQPQHF	TGCAGTGCTAGAAGAGGCGGGGCGGGGACAGGGCGCCCTAGCAATCAGCCCCAGCATTTT
TRBV20-1	TRBD1	TRBJ2-1	few	CSLPGTADEQFF	TGCAGTTTACCCGGGACAGCGGATGAGCAGTTCTTC
TRBV4-1	-	TRBJ2-5	-	CASSQGQGETQYF	TGCGCCAGCAGCCAAGGCCAGGGGGAGACCCAGTACTTC
TRBV28	TRBD2	TRBJ2-7	few	CASSPETSGRASYEQYF	TGTGCCAGCAGCCCTGAAACTAGCGGGAGGGCCTCATACGAGCAGTACTTC
TRBV7-9	-	TRBJ2-3	-	CASSLAAETDTQYF	TGTGCCAGCAGCTTAGCAGCTGAGACAGATACGCAGTATTTT